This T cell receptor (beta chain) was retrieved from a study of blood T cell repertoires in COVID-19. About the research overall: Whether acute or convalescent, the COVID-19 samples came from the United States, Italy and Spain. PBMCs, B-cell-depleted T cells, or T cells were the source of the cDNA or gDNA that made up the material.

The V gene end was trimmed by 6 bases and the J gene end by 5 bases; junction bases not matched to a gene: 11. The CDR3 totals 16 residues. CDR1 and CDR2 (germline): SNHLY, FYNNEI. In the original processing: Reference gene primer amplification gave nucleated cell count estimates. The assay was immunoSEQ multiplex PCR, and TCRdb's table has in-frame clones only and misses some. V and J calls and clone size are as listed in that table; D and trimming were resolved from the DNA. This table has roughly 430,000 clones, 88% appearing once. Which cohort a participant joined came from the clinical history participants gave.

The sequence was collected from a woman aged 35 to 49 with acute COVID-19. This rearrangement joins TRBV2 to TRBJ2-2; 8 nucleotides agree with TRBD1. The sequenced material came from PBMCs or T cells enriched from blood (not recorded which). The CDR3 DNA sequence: TGTGCCAGCAGCCGGAATTCAGGGGGCGGGACCGGGGAGCTGTTTTTT. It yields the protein CASSRNSGGGTGELFF.